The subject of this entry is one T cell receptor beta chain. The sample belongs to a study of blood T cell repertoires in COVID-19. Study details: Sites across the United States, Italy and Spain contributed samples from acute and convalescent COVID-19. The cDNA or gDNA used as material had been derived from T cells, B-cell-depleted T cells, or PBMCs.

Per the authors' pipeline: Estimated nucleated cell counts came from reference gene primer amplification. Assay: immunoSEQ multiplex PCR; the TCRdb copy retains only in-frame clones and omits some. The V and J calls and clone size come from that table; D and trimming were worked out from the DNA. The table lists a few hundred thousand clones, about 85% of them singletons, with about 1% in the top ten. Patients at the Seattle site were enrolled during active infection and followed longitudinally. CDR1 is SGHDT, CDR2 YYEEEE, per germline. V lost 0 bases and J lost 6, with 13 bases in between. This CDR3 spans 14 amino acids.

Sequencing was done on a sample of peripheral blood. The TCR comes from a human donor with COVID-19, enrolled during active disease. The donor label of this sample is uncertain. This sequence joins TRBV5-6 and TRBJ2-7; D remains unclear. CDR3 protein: CASSLVAGLTEQYF. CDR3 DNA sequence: TGTGCCAGCAGCTTGGTTGCAGGCCTAACCGAGCAGTACTTC.